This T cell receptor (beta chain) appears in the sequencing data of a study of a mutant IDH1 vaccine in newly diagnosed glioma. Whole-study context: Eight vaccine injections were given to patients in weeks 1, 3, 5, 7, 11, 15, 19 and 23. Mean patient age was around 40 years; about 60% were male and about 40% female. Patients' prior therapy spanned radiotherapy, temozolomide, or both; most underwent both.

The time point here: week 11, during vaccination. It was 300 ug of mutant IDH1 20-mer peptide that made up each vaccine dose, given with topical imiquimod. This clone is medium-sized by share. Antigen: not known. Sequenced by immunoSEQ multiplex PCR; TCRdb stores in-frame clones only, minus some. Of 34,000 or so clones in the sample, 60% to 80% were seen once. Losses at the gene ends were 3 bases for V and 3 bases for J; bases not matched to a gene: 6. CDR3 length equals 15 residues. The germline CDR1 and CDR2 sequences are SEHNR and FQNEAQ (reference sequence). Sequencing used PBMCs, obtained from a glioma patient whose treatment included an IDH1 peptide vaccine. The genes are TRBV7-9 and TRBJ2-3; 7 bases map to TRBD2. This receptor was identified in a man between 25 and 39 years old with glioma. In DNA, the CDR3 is TGTGCCAGCAGCTTCGGCGGGAGCAGGACAGATACGCAGTATTTT. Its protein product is CASSFGGSRTDTQYF.